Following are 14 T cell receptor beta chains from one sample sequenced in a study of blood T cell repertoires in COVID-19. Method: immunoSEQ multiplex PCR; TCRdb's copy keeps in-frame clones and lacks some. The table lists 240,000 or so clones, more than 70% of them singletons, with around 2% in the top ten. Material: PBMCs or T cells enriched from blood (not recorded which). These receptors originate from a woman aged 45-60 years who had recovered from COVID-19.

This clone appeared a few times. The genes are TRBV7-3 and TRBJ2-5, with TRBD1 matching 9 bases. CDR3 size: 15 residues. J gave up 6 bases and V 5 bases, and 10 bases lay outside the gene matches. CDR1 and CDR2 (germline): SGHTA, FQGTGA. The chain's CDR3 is CASSPDRGIGKTQYF. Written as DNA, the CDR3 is TGTGCCAGCAGCCCAGACAGGGGGATCGGAAAGACCCAGTACTTC.

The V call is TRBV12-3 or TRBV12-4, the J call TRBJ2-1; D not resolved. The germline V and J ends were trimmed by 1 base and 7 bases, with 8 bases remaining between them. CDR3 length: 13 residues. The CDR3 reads CASSLGARNEQFF. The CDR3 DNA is TGTGCCAGCAGTTTAGGGGCCCGAAATGAGCAGTTCTTC.

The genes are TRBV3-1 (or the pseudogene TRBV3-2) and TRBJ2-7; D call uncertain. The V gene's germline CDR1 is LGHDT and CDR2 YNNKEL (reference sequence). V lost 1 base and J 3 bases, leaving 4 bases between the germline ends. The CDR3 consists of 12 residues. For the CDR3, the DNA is TGTGCCAGCAGCCAAGCCTACTACGAGCAGTACTTC. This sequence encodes CASSQAYYEQYF.

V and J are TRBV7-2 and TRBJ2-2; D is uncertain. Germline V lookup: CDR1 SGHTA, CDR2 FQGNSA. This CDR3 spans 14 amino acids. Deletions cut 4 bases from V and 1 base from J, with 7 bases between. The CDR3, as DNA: TGTGCCAGCAGCTCCCCTCGGAACACCGGGGAGCTGTTTTTT. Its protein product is CASSSPRNTGELFF.

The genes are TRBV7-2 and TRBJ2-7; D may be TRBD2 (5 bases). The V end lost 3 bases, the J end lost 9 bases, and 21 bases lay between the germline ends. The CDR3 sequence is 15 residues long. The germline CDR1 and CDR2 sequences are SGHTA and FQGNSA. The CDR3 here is CASSFRWAGVGGQYF. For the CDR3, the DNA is TGTGCCAGCAGCTTTAGGTGGGCAGGTGTCGGAGGGCAGTACTTC.

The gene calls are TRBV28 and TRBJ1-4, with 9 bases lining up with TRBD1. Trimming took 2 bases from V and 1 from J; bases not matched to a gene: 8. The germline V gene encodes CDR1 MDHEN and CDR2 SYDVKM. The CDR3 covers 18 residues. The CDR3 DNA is TGTGCCAGCAGTTTAGCCGGGACAGGGATAGAAACTAATGAAAAACTGTTTTTT. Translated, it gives CASSLAGTGIETNEKLFF. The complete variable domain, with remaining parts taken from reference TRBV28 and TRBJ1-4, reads DVKVTQSSRYLVKRTGEKVFLECVQDMDHENMFWYRQDPGLGLRLIYFSYDVKMKEKGDIPEGYSVSREKKERFSLILESASTNQTSMYLCASSLAGTGIETNEKLFFGSGTQLSVL.

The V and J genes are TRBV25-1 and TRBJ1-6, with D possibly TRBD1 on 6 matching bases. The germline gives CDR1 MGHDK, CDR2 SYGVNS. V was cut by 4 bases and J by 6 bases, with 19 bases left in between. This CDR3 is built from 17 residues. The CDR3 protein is CASSALGRGGANSPLHF. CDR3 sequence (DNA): TGTGCCAGCAGTGCCTTAGGACGGGGGGGGGCTAATTCACCCCTCCACTTT.

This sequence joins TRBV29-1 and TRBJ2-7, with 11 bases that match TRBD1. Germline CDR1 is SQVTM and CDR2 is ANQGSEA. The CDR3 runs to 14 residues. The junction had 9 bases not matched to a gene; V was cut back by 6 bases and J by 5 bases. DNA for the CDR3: TGCAGCGTCCCACGGGACAGGGGGATTAACGAGCAGTACTTC. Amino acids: CSVPRDRGINEQYF.

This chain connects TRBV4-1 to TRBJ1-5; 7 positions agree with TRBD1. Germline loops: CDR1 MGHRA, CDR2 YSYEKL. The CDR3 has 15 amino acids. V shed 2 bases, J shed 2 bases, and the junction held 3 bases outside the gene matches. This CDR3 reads CASSQRTGGNQPQHF. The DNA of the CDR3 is TGCGCCAGCAGCCAAAGGACAGGAGGCAATCAGCCCCAGCATTTT.

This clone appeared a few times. The CDR3 nucleotides are TGTGCCAGCAGGGGTAGGACAGGCCTTGCAACTAATGAAAAACTGTTTTTT. This codes for CASRGRTGLATNEKLFF. The chain recombines TRBV2 with TRBJ1-4; 7 positions agree with TRBD1. The CDR3 has 17 amino acids. Trimming cost V 6 bases and J 0 bases; bases outside gene matches: 10. The germline V gene encodes CDR1 SNHLY and CDR2 FYNNEI. The full variable domain, with the rest looked up from reference TRBV2 and TRBJ1-4, is EPEVTQTPSHQVTQMGQEVILRCVPISNHLYFYWYRQILGQKVEFLVSFYNNEISEKSEIFDDQFSVERPDGSNFTLKIRSTKLEDSAMYFCASRGRTGLATNEKLFFGSGTQLSVL.

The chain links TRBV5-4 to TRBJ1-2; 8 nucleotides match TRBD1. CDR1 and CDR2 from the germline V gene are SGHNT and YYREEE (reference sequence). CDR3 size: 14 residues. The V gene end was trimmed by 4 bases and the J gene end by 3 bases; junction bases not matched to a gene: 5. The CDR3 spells CASSTGQGYYGYTF. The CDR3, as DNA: TGTGCCAGCAGCACCGGACAGGGTTACTATGGCTACACCTTC.

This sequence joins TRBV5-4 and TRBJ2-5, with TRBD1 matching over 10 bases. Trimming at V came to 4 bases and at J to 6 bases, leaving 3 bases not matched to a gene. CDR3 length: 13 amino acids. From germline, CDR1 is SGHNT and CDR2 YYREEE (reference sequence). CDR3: CASSRTGGQTQYF. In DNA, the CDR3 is TGTGCCAGCAGCCGGACAGGGGGACAGACCCAGTACTTC. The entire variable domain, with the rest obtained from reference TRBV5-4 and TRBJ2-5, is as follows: ETGVTQSPTHLIKTRGQQVTLRCSSQSGHNTVSWYQQALGQGPQFIFQYYREEENGRGNFPPRFSGLQFPNYSSELNVNALELDDSALYLCASSRTGGQTQYFGPGTRLLVL.

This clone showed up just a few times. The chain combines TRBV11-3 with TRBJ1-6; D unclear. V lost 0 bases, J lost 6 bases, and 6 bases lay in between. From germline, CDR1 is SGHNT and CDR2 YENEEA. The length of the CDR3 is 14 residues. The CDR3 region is CASSLERSNSPLHF. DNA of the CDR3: TGTGCCAGCAGCTTAGAACGGAGTAATTCACCCCTCCACTTT.

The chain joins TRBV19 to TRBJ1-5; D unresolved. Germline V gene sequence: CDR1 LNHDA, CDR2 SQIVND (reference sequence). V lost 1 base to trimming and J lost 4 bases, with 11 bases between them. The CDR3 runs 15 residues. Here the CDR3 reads CASSIVGGMNQPQHF. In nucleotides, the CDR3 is TGTGCCAGTAGTATAGTAGGAGGGATGAATCAGCCCCAGCATTTT.